Listed below are T cell receptor beta chains from one sample, sequenced in a study of T cell responses to AZD1222 COVID-19 vaccine. Libraries were prepared by immunoSEQ multiplex PCR; TCRdb keeps only in-frame clonotypes and omits some of them. The sample carries 180,000 or so clones, just over 90% recorded once. Specimen: peripheral blood, collected 28 days after the second AZD1222 dose. Every receptor here comes from an adult who received the AZD1222 COVID-19 vaccine. Each CDR3 is given with its conserved first and last residue. D genes are given only for firm matches. Part of the rows lack a size; the others show once, few, many or a class for expanded clones.

size: .
J: TRBJ1-3
D: TRBD1
V: TRBV6-5
DNA: TGTGCCAGCAGTCGGAGAACAGGGGGTGGAAACACCATATATTTT
CDR3: CASSRRTGGGNTIYF

size: .
J: TRBJ2-3
D: .
V: TRBV11-2
DNA: TGTGCCAGCAAAATGACACGAGAACTCACAGATACGCAGTATTTT
CDR3: CASKMTRELTDTQYF

size: .
J: TRBJ1-5
D: .
V: TRBV12-3/TRBV12-4
DNA: TGTGCCAGCAGTTTTGAGATCAACCAGCCCCAGCATTTT
CDR3: CASSFEINQPQHF

size: .
J: TRBJ1-2
D: .
V: TRBV5-5
DNA: TGTGCCAGCAGCTTGGACGGCGGCGGGGTCTATGGCTACACCTTC
CDR3: CASSLDGGGVYGYTF

size: once
J: TRBJ2-5
D: .
V: TRBV18
DNA: TGTGCCAGCTTCGAAGAGACCCAGTACTTC
CDR3: CASFEETQYF

size: once
J: TRBJ1-2
D: .
V: TRBV5-4
DNA: TGTGCCAGCAGCTTGGTCGGGCAGTCTTATGGCTACACCTTC
CDR3: CASSLVGQSYGYTF

size: once
J: TRBJ2-7
D: .
V: TRBV9
DNA: TGTGCCAGCAGCGTAGCGGGGAGCGGGCTCTACGAGCAGTACTTC
CDR3: CASSVAGSGLYEQYF

size: .
J: TRBJ2-1
D: .
V: TRBV4-1
DNA: TGCGCCAGCAGCCCCGGGGGAAGCTCCTACAATGAGCAGTTCTTC
CDR3: CASSPGGSSYNEQFF

size: .
J: TRBJ1-1
D: .
V: TRBV30
DNA: TGTGCCTGGAGTGTTATGAGGGGTTTAGGAGACACTGAAGCTTTCTTT
CDR3: CAWSVMRGLGDTEAFF

size: .
J: TRBJ1-1
D: TRBD1
V: TRBV29-1
DNA: TGCAGCGTCGGGACAGGGGAGGGCACTGAAGCTTTCTTT
CDR3: CSVGTGEGTEAFF

size: .
J: TRBJ1-3
D: .
V: TRBV5-5
DNA: TGTGCCAGCAGCTTGCGGAGCTCTGGAAACACCATATATTTT
CDR3: CASSLRSSGNTIYF

size: .
J: TRBJ2-7
D: .
V: TRBV11-2
DNA: TGTGCCAGCAGCTTTGGGGGGCAGGGTGTATACGAGCAGTACTTC
CDR3: CASSFGGQGVYEQYF

size: .
J: TRBJ1-5
D: TRBD1
V: TRBV5-4
DNA: TGTGCCAGCAGCTATGGACAGGCCAAGCCCCAGCATTTT
CDR3: CASSYGQAKPQHF

size: .
J: TRBJ2-2
D: .
V: TRBV9
DNA: TGTGCCAGCAGCGTCTATGCGAACACCGGGGAGCTGTTTTTT
CDR3: CASSVYANTGELFF

size: .
J: TRBJ2-6
D: .
V: TRBV2
DNA: TGTGCCAGCAGTGACGGGGTAGCTGGGGCCAACGTCCTGACTTTC
CDR3: CASSDGVAGANVLTF

size: .
J: TRBJ2-3
D: .
V: TRBV15
DNA: TGTGCCACCAGCAGCCCCCCCGGGACGAGGAGGACAGATACGCAGTATTTT
CDR3: CATSSPPGTRRTDTQYF

size: .
J: TRBJ2-7
D: TRBD1
V: TRBV28
DNA: TGTGCCAGCAGTAGCCAACAGGGGTGGTCCTACGAGCAGTACTTC
CDR3: CASSSQQGWSYEQYF

size: .
J: TRBJ1-6
D: TRBD1
V: TRBV13
DNA: TGTGCCAGCCCTCCCCCGGGACAGCAGGTTTCACCCCTCCACTTT
CDR3: CASPPPGQQVSPLHF

size: .
J: TRBJ2-7
D: TRBD2
V: TRBV20-1
DNA: TGCAGTGCTAGTAAAGCGGGAGGGCCGGGCGAGCAGTACTTC
CDR3: CSASKAGGPGEQYF

size: .
J: TRBJ1-2
D: TRBD1
V: TRBV29-1
DNA: TGCAGCGTTGAAGATCAAACCGGACAGGGGGCTGGGGCTAACTATGGCTACACCTTC
CDR3: CSVEDQTGQGAGANYGYTF

size: .
J: TRBJ1-5
D: .
V: TRBV5-6
DNA: TGTGCCAGCAGCTTTTCCAGGGTCGGGAATCAGCCCCAGCATTTT
CDR3: CASSFSRVGNQPQHF

size: .
J: TRBJ2-7
D: TRBD1
V: TRBV28
DNA: TGTGCCAGCAGACCTACAGGGGGAATACCCTACGAGCAGTACTTC
CDR3: CASRPTGGIPYEQYF

size: .
J: TRBJ2-4
D: .
V: TRBV5-5
DNA: TGTGCCAGCAGGGATATGGCCAAAAACATTCAGTACTTC
CDR3: CASRDMAKNIQYF

size: .
J: TRBJ1-2
D: TRBD1
V: TRBV3-1/TRBV3-2
DNA: TGTGCCAGCAGCCAAGATGACAGGGGGGCTAACTATGGCTACACCTTC
CDR3: CASSQDDRGANYGYTF

size: .
J: TRBJ2-1
D: .
V: TRBV9
DNA: TGTGCCAGCAGCGTACGAGCGTCTGAGCAGTTCTTC
CDR3: CASSVRASEQFF

size: .
J: TRBJ1-1
D: .
V: TRBV10-2
DNA: TGCGCCAGCCTCCGGGACGGCACTGAAGCTTTCTTT
CDR3: CASLRDGTEAFF

size: .
J: TRBJ1-6
D: .
V: TRBV6-2/TRBV6-3
DNA: TGTGCCAGCAGCCGGACCGGATGGGATAATTCACCCCTCCACTTT
CDR3: CASSRTGWDNSPLHF